The 27 T cell receptor beta chains reported below all come from one sample, sequenced in a study of T cell responses to AZD1222 COVID-19 vaccine. Here immunoSEQ multiplex PCR was the method, and the copy in TCRdb shows in-frame clones only, minus some. The data contain some 150,000 clones, 92% of them singletons. The sample was peripheral blood, taken 28 days after the second AZD1222 dose. These receptors originate from an adult who received the AZD1222 COVID-19 vaccine.

The genes are TRBV18 and TRBJ2-7, with D hard to call. CDR1 and CDR2 (germline): KGHSH, LQKENI. The V end lost 0 bases, the J end lost 3 bases, and 12 bases lay between the germline ends. This CDR3 contains 15 residues. This CDR3 is CASSPPSRINYEQYF. The CDR3 bases are TGTGCCAGCTCACCACCAAGCAGAATAAACTACGAGCAGTACTTC. Using reference TRBV18 and TRBJ2-7 for the parts outside the CDR3, the full variable domain is NAGVMQNPRHLVRRRGQEARLRCSPMKGHSHVYWYRQLPEEGLKFMVYLQKENIIDESGMPKERFSAEFPKEGPSILRIQQVVRGDSAAYFCASSPPSRINYEQYFGPGTRLTVT.

V usage is TRBV9 and J usage is TRBJ2-7, with D unresolved. The V gene lost 7 bases and the J gene lost 1 base, with 21 bases spanning the gap. Germline V gene sequence: CDR1 SGDLS, CDR2 YYNGEE. The CDR3 extends over 16 amino acids. CDR3 region: CASSESGFTTSYEQYF. The DNA of the CDR3 is TGTGCCAGCTCCGAATCGGGCTTTACGACTTCCTACGAGCAGTACTTC.

In DNA form, the CDR3 reads TGTGCCAGCAGCCCCAGGGACGGCCATGAAAAACTGTTTTTT. Translated: CASSPRDGHEKLFF. The chain carries TRBV6-5 and TRBJ1-4; a weak D match, TRBD1 (5 bases). The CDR3 totals 14 residues. The germline V gene has CDR1 MNHEY and CDR2 SVGAGI. Trimming shortened V by 6 bases and J by 6 bases, and 14 bases separated the two germline ends.

The chain employs TRBV4-2 and TRBJ2-1; TRBD2 agrees at 12 bases. The CDR3 is made up of 16 amino acids. Germline assignment: CDR1 LGHNA and CDR2 YNFKEQ. Unmatched junction bases numbered 5, after V lost 3 bases and J lost 5 bases. The CDR3 DNA sequence: TGTGCCAGCAGCCAGCCGGGACTAGCGGGTAACAATGAGCAGTTCTTC. It codes for CASSQPGLAGNNEQFF.

The chain is built from TRBV30 and TRBJ2-6; D is perhaps TRBD1 or TRBD2 (5 bases each). The V end was cut by 0 bases, the J end by 4 bases, with 10 bases between. Germline values: CDR1 GTSNPN, CDR2 SVGIG (reference sequence). The CDR3 is made up of 15 amino acids. The CDR3 nucleotides read TGTGCCTGGAGTGTTTGGGGGAGAGGGGCCAACGTCCTGACTTTC. Its protein is CAWSVWGRGANVLTF.

The chain combines TRBV7-9 with TRBJ2-6; D unresolved. The CDR3 is made up of 16 amino acids. Trimming pared 1 base from V and 0 bases from J, leaving 7 bases between. Germline CDR1 SEHNR, CDR2 FQNEAQ (reference sequence). CDR3 DNA sequence: TGTGCCAGCAGCTTAGGCCGCGGCTCTGGGGCCAACGTCCTGACTTTC. Translation gives CASSLGRGSGANVLTF. Complete variable domain (other parts from reference TRBV7-9 and TRBJ2-6): DTGVSQNPRHKITKRGQNVTFRCDPISEHNRLYWYRQTLGQGPEFLTYFQNEAQLEKSRLLSDRFSAERPKGSFSTLEIQRTEQGDSAMYLCASSLGRGSGANVLTFGAGSRLTVL.

The chain recombines TRBV6-5 with TRBJ1-1; no definite D call. The germline CDR1 and CDR2 sequences are MNHEY and SVGAGI. CDR3 size: 13 residues. V lost 6 bases and J lost 1, with 9 bases in between. CDR3 sequence reads: CASRPRGNTEAFF. DNA for the CDR3: TGTGCCAGCAGACCTCGGGGGAACACTGAAGCTTTCTTT.

This clone was seen once. In DNA form, the CDR3 reads TGTGCCACCAGTGGCACAGGGAAAAACATTCAGTACTTC. Amino acids: CATSGTGKNIQYF. The chain recombines TRBV24-1 with TRBJ2-4; D may be TRBD1 (6 bases). V lost 5 bases, J lost 4 bases, and 8 bases lay in between. In germline, CDR1 is KGHDR, CDR2 SFDVKD. The CDR3 consists of 13 residues.

This chain joins TRBV19 and TRBJ2-3; D uncertain. Looked up from germline, CDR1 is LNHDA and CDR2 is SQIVND (reference sequence). V lost 3 bases, J lost 1 base, and 8 bases lay in between. The CDR3 is 14 residues long. DNA of the CDR3: TGTGCCAGTAGTATCGGCCTGGGCACAGATACGCAGTATTTT. Protein: CASSIGLGTDTQYF.

The chain has TRBV20-1 and TRBJ2-1; unclear D gene. Germline V gene sequence: CDR1 DFQATT, CDR2 SNEGSKA (reference sequence). The germline V and J ends were trimmed by 6 bases and 5 bases, with 8 bases remaining between them. The CDR3 runs to 11 residues. The CDR3 DNA reads as TGCAGTGCCAGTCATAACAATGAGCAGTTCTTC. Its translation: CSASHNNEQFF.

The V call is TRBV27, the J call TRBJ2-1; no reliable D call. The CDR3 totals 11 residues. V dropped 5 bases and J dropped 5 bases, with 4 bases sitting between them. The V gene's germline CDR1 is MNHEY and CDR2 SMNVEV (reference sequence). This chain's CDR3 is CASSGHNEQFF. CDR3 nucleotide sequence: TGTGCCAGCAGTGGCCACAATGAGCAGTTCTTC.

The chain recombines TRBV28 with TRBJ1-2; 7 nucleotides match TRBD1. CDR3 size: 19 residues. With V trimmed by 4 bases and J by 1 base, 18 bases remained unmatched. The V gene's germline CDR1 is MDHEN and CDR2 SYDVKM. The CDR3 reads CASSSTGRFVDRVNYGYTF. The DNA for the CDR3 is TGTGCCAGCAGTTCAACGGGGAGATTCGTCGACAGGGTTAACTATGGCTACACCTTC.

The rearrangement links TRBV10-2 to TRBJ1-5; D unclear. V was trimmed by 4 bases and J by 2 bases, leaving 9 bases between them. CDR1 WSHSY and CDR2 SAAADI come from the germline V gene. The length of the CDR3 is 14 residues. CDR3 sequence reads: CASSVVRRNQPQHF. CDR3 bases: TGCGCCAGCAGTGTAGTGAGACGCAATCAGCCCCAGCATTTT.

In DNA form, the CDR3 reads TGTGCCAGTAGTACCCTTCCAGTAAACACTGAAGCTTTCTTT. As protein: CASSTLPVNTEAFF. This chain connects TRBV19 to TRBJ1-1; unclear D gene. CDR3 length: 14 residues. The germline gives CDR1 LNHDA, CDR2 SQIVND (reference sequence). The V gene lost 4 bases and the J gene lost 2 bases, with 11 bases spanning the gap.

As concerns this clone: The same CDR3 also results from other DNA sequences found in this sample. The chain is built from TRBV19 and TRBJ1-5; no reliable D call. Trimming took 2 bases from V and 4 from J, leaving 6 bases between them. The germline CDR1 and CDR2 sequences are LNHDA and SQIVND (reference sequence). There are 13 residues in the CDR3. The DNA for the CDR3 is TGTGCCAGTAGTATATCGGGGAATCAGCCCCAGCATTTT. It encodes CASSISGNQPQHF.

About this clone: Its ends do not fully match the called genes, so a read error is possible. The chain is built from TRBV28 and TRBJ2-7; maybe TRBD1 (6 bases). Germline CDR1 MDHEN, CDR2 SYDVKM. CDR3 length equals 13 residues. Here the CDR3 reads CAGRGPNSYEQYF. In DNA form, the CDR3 reads TGTGCCGGCAGGGGCCCTAACTCCTACGAGCAGTACTTC. The whole variable domain, filled in from reference TRBV28 and TRBJ2-7, reads DVKVTQSSRYLVKRTGEKVFLECVQDMDHENMFWYRQDPGLGLRLIYFSYDVKMKEKGDIPEGYSVSREKKERFSLILESASTNQTSMYLCAGRGPNSYEQYFGPGTRLTVT.

The chain has TRBV9 and TRBJ2-1, with D tentatively TRBD1 (6 bases). CDR3 length equals 15 residues. Germline assignment: CDR1 SGDLS and CDR2 YYNGEE. Deletions cut 3 bases from V and 4 bases from J, with 14 bases between. As DNA, the CDR3 is TGTGCCAGCAGCGCGACCGGGACACCTTACAATGAGCAGTTCTTC. Its protein is CASSATGTPYNEQFF.

This clone showed up just once. The chain couples TRBV3-1 (or the pseudogene TRBV3-2) to TRBJ2-5, with D tentatively TRBD1 or TRBD2 (7 bases each). V was shortened by 1 base and J by 4 bases, with 16 bases between the two germline ends. Germline lookup yields CDR1 LGHDT and CDR2 YNNKEL (reference sequence). There are 16 residues in the CDR3. CDR3 sequence: CASSQAQGGRGETQYF. DNA for the CDR3: TGTGCCAGCAGCCAAGCCCAGGGGGGGAGAGGAGAGACCCAGTACTTC.

The V gene is TRBV7-2, the J gene TRBJ2-7; tentatively, D is TRBD1 or TRBD2 (5 bases each). Germline CDR1 SGHTA, CDR2 FQGNSA. The CDR3 covers 15 residues. V lost 2 bases to trimming and J lost 3 bases, with 14 bases between them. The CDR3 DNA sequence: TGTGCCAGCAGCTTAAGGGACGGAAGGATCTACGAGCAGTACTTC. Amino acids: CASSLRDGRIYEQYF.

V usage is TRBV7-9 and J usage is TRBJ1-2; tentative D call: TRBD1 (5 bases). The CDR3 consists of 13 residues. The V end was cut by 2 bases, the J end by 6 bases, with 10 bases between. Germline values: CDR1 SEHNR, CDR2 FQNEAQ (reference sequence). The CDR3 loop is CASSLSRDHGYTF. The CDR3 DNA reads as TGTGCCAGCAGCTTATCCAGGGACCATGGCTACACCTTC.

The chain uses TRBV6-5 and TRBJ2-5; D is undetermined. The length of the CDR3 is 11 residues. Trimming pared 6 bases from V and 4 bases from J, leaving 6 bases between. Germline V lookup: CDR1 MNHEY, CDR2 SVGAGI. The CDR3 DNA is TGTGCCAGCAGCTTGGGAGAGACCCAGTACTTC. Translated: CASSLGETQYF.

This sequence joins TRBV7-9 and TRBJ1-5; 10 bases line up with TRBD1. V gave up 6 bases and J gave up 2 bases; unmatched junction bases: 10. Germline V gene lookup returns CDR1 SEHNR and CDR2 FQNEAQ (reference sequence). The CDR3 covers 17 residues. This chain's CDR3 is CASSQTTGQGRNQPQHF. CDR3 bases: TGTGCCAGCAGTCAAACTACGGGACAGGGGCGCAATCAGCCCCAGCATTTT.

A single count supports this clone. The chain couples TRBV7-9 to TRBJ1-1; D might be TRBD1 (5 bases). V was trimmed by 5 bases and J by 10 bases, leaving 17 bases between them. This CDR3 spans 13 amino acids. Germline-derived CDR1 and CDR2 are SEHNR and FQNEAQ (reference sequence). CDR3 in amino acids: CASSRGDAPRAFF. CDR3 bases: TGTGCCAGCAGCCGTGGGGACGCCCCACGAGCTTTCTTT.

This chain links TRBV15 with TRBJ2-7; 12 nucleotides match TRBD2. Per the germline V gene, CDR1 is LNHNV and CDR2 is YYDKDF (reference sequence). The CDR3 has 15 amino acids. V lost 1 base and J lost 7; bases outside the gene matches: 5. The CDR3 spells CATSRVLAGGREQYF. CDR3 DNA sequence: TGTGCCACCAGCAGAGTACTAGCGGGAGGTAGGGAGCAGTACTTC.

V usage is TRBV5-8 and J usage is TRBJ1-2, with 7 bases identical to TRBD1. The CDR3 runs to 13 residues. Per the germline V gene, CDR1 is SGHTS and CDR2 is YDEGEE. V dropped 4 bases and J dropped 3; count of bases not matched to a gene: 3. The CDR3 nucleotides read TGTGCCAGCAGCCTGGGACAGTACTATGGCTACACCTTC. It encodes CASSLGQYYGYTF.

V usage is TRBV7-2 and J usage is TRBJ1-6; a weak D match, TRBD1 (5 bases). Germline V CDR1 and CDR2: SGHTA, FQGNSA. The length of the CDR3 is 18 residues. Deletions cut 4 bases from V and 3 bases from J, with 19 bases between. The DNA for the CDR3 is TGTGCCAGCAGCTCCCACTGGCAGGGACCCTTCTATAATTCACCCCTCCACTTT. Residues: CASSSHWQGPFYNSPLHF.

The chain couples TRBV14 to TRBJ2-1; 10 nucleotides align to TRBD1. The germline gives CDR1 SGHDN, CDR2 FVKESK. Losses at the gene ends were 3 bases for V and 2 bases for J; bases not matched to a gene: 1. This CDR3 contains 15 residues. CDR3 loop: CASSQGQGPYNEQFF. CDR3 sequence (DNA): TGTGCCAGCAGCCAGGGACAGGGGCCCTACAATGAGCAGTTCTTC.